The 17 T cell receptor beta chains in this list originate from one sample, sequenced in a study of T cell changes during pregnancy in multiple sclerosis. Using immunoSEQ multiplex PCR, the repertoire was profiled, and TCRdb retains in-frame clones only, with some absent. Of 75,000 to 100,000 clones listed, roughly nine tenths are singletons. This sample comprised peripheral blood, obtained after pregnancy. All receptors derive from a female donor in good health, enrolled as a control in a pregnancy study.

The chain combines TRBV6-1 with TRBJ1-2, with a possible D match to TRBD1 (6 bases). The CDR3 is made up of 17 amino acids. Looked up from germline, CDR1 is MNHNS and CDR2 is SASEGT. V dropped 0 bases and J dropped 4 bases, with 18 bases sitting between them. The CDR3 sequence: CASSEASTGIFSYGYTF. Here the CDR3 DNA reads TGTGCCAGCAGTGAAGCCTCGACAGGCATTTTTTCCTATGGCTACACCTTC.

This chain connects TRBV19 to TRBJ2-7, with TRBD2 matching over 10 bases. The germline V gene has CDR1 LNHDA and CDR2 SQIVND (reference sequence). The V gene end was trimmed by 4 bases and the J gene end by 0 bases; junction bases not matched to a gene: 6. CDR3 size: 16 residues. CDR3 protein: CASSTQLAGTSYEQYF. The CDR3 coding sequence is TGTGCCAGTAGTACACAACTAGCGGGGACCTCCTACGAGCAGTACTTC.

The chain uses TRBV2 and TRBJ2-5; D gene unclear. The ends were cut back, 7 bases at V and 5 bases at J, with 14 bases in the middle. The CDR3 length is 13 residues. Germline CDR1 and CDR2: SNHLY and FYNNEI. Here the CDR3 DNA reads TGTGCCAGCACCGATAGTGAGCTCGAGACCCAGTACTTC. This sequence encodes CASTDSELETQYF.

This clone showed up just a few times. This chain links TRBV9 with TRBJ1-1; weak D call: TRBD1 (6 bases). Looked up from germline, CDR1 is SGDLS and CDR2 is YYNGEE. Trimming shortened V by 0 bases and J by 0 bases, and 6 bases separated the two germline ends. The CDR3 has 14 amino acids. CDR3 protein: CASSVDRVNTEAFF. The DNA for the CDR3 is TGTGCCAGCAGCGTAGACAGGGTGAACACTGAAGCTTTCTTT.

J is TRBJ1-6 and V is TRBV10-3; TRBD1 aligns across 8 bases. In germline, CDR1 is ENHRY, CDR2 SYGVKD. Trimming removed 11 bases from V and 8 bases from J; junction bases left unmatched: 8. The CDR3 runs to 13 residues. The CDR3 protein is CAVRTGRDSPLHF. For the CDR3, the DNA is TGTGCCGTCCGGACAGGGAGGGATTCACCCCTCCACTTT.

This clone came up a few times. The rearrangement links TRBV2 to TRBJ1-1; D is perhaps TRBD1 (5 bases). The ends were cut back, 5 bases at V and 9 bases at J, with 13 bases in the middle. The CDR3 length is 12 residues. CDR1 is SNHLY and CDR2 is FYNNEI in the germline V gene. As DNA, the CDR3 is TGTGCCAGCAGTTACGGAACAGGCCAAGCTTTCTTT. Translation: CASSYGTGQAFF.

In the case of this clone: The sample contains more than one DNA sequence encoding this CDR3. The chain joins TRBV18 to TRBJ2-7; D may be TRBD1 (6 bases). The CDR3 spans 14 residues. Germline V gene lookup returns CDR1 KGHSH and CDR2 LQKENI. V lost 3 bases and J 4 bases, leaving 13 bases between the germline ends. The CDR3 sequence is CASSPRQGTYEQYF. The CDR3 coding sequence is TGTGCCAGCTCACCGAGGCAGGGGACGTACGAGCAGTACTTC.

This clone was seen just once. This chain uses TRBV2 with TRBJ2-2; D ambiguous. The V end was cut by 3 bases, the J end by 6 bases, with 14 bases between. This CDR3 comprises 15 residues. The V gene's germline CDR1 is SNHLY and CDR2 FYNNEI. The DNA of the CDR3 is TGTGCCAGCAGTGACGTAGACGGAGACGCCGGGGAGCTGTTTTTT. It translates to CASSDVDGDAGELFF.

The rearrangement uses TRBV19 and TRBJ1-2; D remains ambiguous. Trimming removed 9 bases from V and 0 bases from J, with 11 bases in between. Germline V gives CDR1 LNHDA, CDR2 SQIVND (reference sequence). This CDR3 spans 13 amino acids. In DNA, the CDR3 is TGTGCCAGCGAGAGGGTAACTAACTATGGCTACACCTTC. Its translation is CASERVTNYGYTF. The entire variable domain, with the rest obtained from reference TRBV19 and TRBJ1-2, is as follows: DGGITQSPKYLFRKEGQNVTLSCEQNLNHDAMYWYRQDPGQGLRLIYYSQIVNDFQKGDIAEGYSVSREKKESFPLTVTSAQKNPTAFYLCASERVTNYGYTFGSGTRLTVV.

The V and J genes are TRBV5-6 and TRBJ2-1; unclear D gene. Germline V gene sequence: CDR1 SGHDT, CDR2 YYEEEE. The CDR3 consists of 11 residues. V was shortened by 4 bases and J by 9 bases, with 8 bases between the two germline ends. CDR3 amino acids: CASSPLVEQFF. The CDR3 DNA is TGTGCCAGCAGCCCTCTTGTTGAGCAGTTCTTC.

The chain joins TRBV19 to TRBJ2-7, with D perhaps TRBD1 (5 bases). The germline V gene has CDR1 LNHDA and CDR2 SQIVND (reference sequence). The CDR3 has 14 residues. The V gene lost 4 bases and the J gene lost 0 bases, with 10 bases spanning the gap. As DNA, the CDR3 is TGTGCCAGTAGTAAACCGACAGACTCCTACGAGCAGTACTTC. It is translated as CASSKPTDSYEQYF.

This clone has only one observation. The chain uses TRBV11-2 and TRBJ1-2; the match to TRBD1 covers 8 bases. Trimming cost V 5 bases and J 5 bases; bases outside gene matches: 10. From germline, CDR1 is SGHAT and CDR2 FQNNGV. The CDR3 is 15 amino acids. The DNA for the CDR3 is TGTGCCAGCAGCGGGCGGACAGGGATTGTGTATGGCTACACCTTC. This encodes CASSGRTGIVYGYTF.

V gene TRBV7-6 combines with J gene TRBJ2-1; no clear D. Germline-derived CDR1 and CDR2 are SGHVS and FNYEAQ. The V end was cut by 4 bases, the J end by 2 bases, with 15 bases between. The CDR3 covers 16 residues. The CDR3, as DNA: TGTGCCAGCAGCTCGGTTCCGATGCGCGCCTACAATGAGCAGTTCTTC. Its protein is CASSSVPMRAYNEQFF.

This clone has a handful of counts. The genes are TRBV7-9 and TRBJ2-7; no definite D call. Germline lookup yields CDR1 SEHNR and CDR2 FQNEAQ (reference sequence). Trimming cost V 3 bases and J 3 bases, with 3 bases left between them. The CDR3 runs 11 residues. The CDR3 DNA follows: TGTGCCAGCAGCTTTAACTACGAGCAGTACTTC. It specifies CASSFNYEQYF.

This chain uses TRBV9 with TRBJ2-7, with TRBD1 identical over 10 bases. Trimming took 0 bases from V and 3 from J; bases not matched to a gene: 3. CDR1 is SGDLS and CDR2 is YYNGEE in the germline V gene. The CDR3 is made up of 15 amino acids. CDR3 sequence: CASSVGQGADYEQYF. For the CDR3, the DNA is TGTGCCAGCAGCGTAGGACAGGGGGCGGACTACGAGCAGTACTTC.

The rearrangement uses TRBV19 and TRBJ2-7; 7 bases match TRBD1. The CDR3 totals 13 residues. The J segment lost 3 bases and the V segment lost 7 bases, leaving 6 bases of the junction unmatched. From germline, CDR1 is LNHDA and CDR2 SQIVND (reference sequence). The CDR3, as DNA: TGTGCCAGTACCAAGGGGGCAGACTACGAGCAGTACTTC. It yields the protein CASTKGADYEQYF. The variable domain in full, with the rest retrieved from reference TRBV19 and TRBJ2-7, is DGGITQSPKYLFRKEGQNVTLSCEQNLNHDAMYWYRQDPGQGLRLIYYSQIVNDFQKGDIAEGYSVSREKKESFPLTVTSAQKNPTAFYLCASTKGADYEQYFGPGTRLTVT.

V is TRBV7-8 and J is TRBJ1-6; D gene uncertain. There are 15 residues in the CDR3. CDR1 SGHVS and CDR2 FQNEAQ come from the germline V gene. Between the trimmed V and J ends, which lost 5 bases and 1 base, there was a span of 9 bases. DNA of the CDR3: TGTGCCAGCAGCGAGATGTGGTCCTATAATTCACCCCTCCACTTT. Amino acids: CASSEMWSYNSPLHF.